This TCR beta chain was captured by sequencing in a study of early T cells in non-severe SARS-CoV-2 infection. Study overall: Bulk RNA taken from unsorted whole blood was sequenced, leaving chains unpaired. Study-wide results and caveats: Comparison of clonotypes with VDJdb favored anti-spike CD8 responses while missing private and CD4 specificities.

With regard to this clonotype: What it recognizes is unknown.

TCRdb re-derived calls from the 5' RACE reads in MiXCR, one entry per CDR3 protein. The table includes 80,000 or so distinct CDR3 sequences, around 15% detected once. V lost 4 bases to trimming and J lost 9 bases; unmatched junction nucleotides: 9. The CDR3 is made up of 13 amino acids. Germline values: CDR1 SQVTM, CDR2 ANQGSEA. V usage is TRBV29-1 and J usage is TRBJ2-1, with 7 positions matching TRBD1. Sequenced sample: whole blood. The sequence derives from an adult who was a healthcare worker with PCR-confirmed SARS-CoV-2 infection or an uninfected control (not recorded which). CDR3 sequence (DNA): TGCAGCGTTGGATCCCAGGGGGACGGTGAGCAGTTCTTC. Protein: CSVGSQGDGEQFF.